The 18 T cell receptor beta chains listed next were all sequenced from one sample in a study of T cell repertoires in cytomegalovirus infection (dated 2019 in TCRdb). Instrument used: Illumina HiSeq 1500. Clones were called with MiXCR by TCRdb after fastp trimmed the public reads at Q25, and only in-frame beta chains were retained. Records with the same CDR3 protein are collapsed into one entry carrying the most frequent genes and DNA. This sample is represented by 150,000 to 200,000 distinct CDR3 sequences; roughly 9% of them were singletons. Roughly 5% of the sample rests with the top ten. Source material: PBMCs. These receptor sequences come from a human donor in good health (CMV status not recorded). Some clones in this sample may be carry-over from other donors' samples.

At least ten counts were recorded for this clonotype. The chain combines TRBV2 with TRBJ2-1; the D is unclear. This CDR3 region has 17 residues. The germline V gene encodes CDR1 SNHLY and CDR2 FYNNEI. V was trimmed by 4 bases and J by 7 bases, leaving 23 bases between them. Written as DNA, the CDR3 is TGTGCCAGCAGTGCCGGCTTTTGGTCTGCTGAGGATAATGAGCAGTTCTTC. This codes for CASSAGFWSAEDNEQFF.

This clonotype has more than one count but fewer than ten. The CDR3 nucleotides are TGCGCCAGCAGAATAATCGGGGGGACTCAAGAGACCCAGTACTTC. This codes for CASRIIGGTQETQYF. The rearrangement joins TRBV10-2 to TRBJ2-5, with 7 bases that match TRBD2. The CDR3 loop spans 15 amino acids. Germline assignment: CDR1 WSHSY and CDR2 SAAADI. The V segment lost 6 bases and the J segment 2 bases; nucleotides outside the gene matches: 9.

This clonotype was counted ten times or more. The chain recombines TRBV2 with TRBJ1-5, with unresolved D. Deletions cut 0 bases from V and 1 base from J, with 13 bases between. CDR1 and CDR2 from the germline V gene are SNHLY and FYNNEI. This CDR3 has 17 amino acids. CDR3 region: CASSEAFPGGSNQPQHF. CDR3 DNA sequence: TGTGCCAGCAGTGAAGCTTTCCCTGGCGGGAGCAATCAGCCCCAGCATTTT.

The gene calls are TRBV5-6 and TRBJ2-2; D is ambiguous. The length of the CDR3 is 14 residues. Germline V gene data show CDR1 as SGHDT and CDR2 as YYEEEE. The V end lost 4 bases, the J end lost 2 bases, and 9 bases lay between the germline ends. The CDR3, as DNA: TGTGCCAGCAGCCCCCCAGTCAACACCGGGGAGCTGTTTTTT. Amino acid sequence: CASSPPVNTGELFF.

This clonotype was recorded a few times. V usage is TRBV4-1 and J usage is TRBJ2-3, with 9 bases lining up with TRBD2. This CDR3 has 17 amino acids. Per the germline V gene, CDR1 is MGHRA and CDR2 is YSYEKL. Losses at the gene ends were 0 bases for V and 0 bases for J; bases not matched to a gene: 4. CDR3 in amino acids: CASSQDRTSESTDTQYF. Written as DNA, the CDR3 is TGCGCCAGCAGCCAAGATCGGACTAGCGAAAGCACAGATACGCAGTATTTT.

This clonotype has a handful of counts. The V call is TRBV28, the J call TRBJ2-2, with D uncertain. The CDR3 is 14 amino acids. Germline assignment: CDR1 MDHEN and CDR2 SYDVKM. V was clipped by 5 bases and J by 6 bases, with 13 bases between them. CDR3 protein: CASSIDTVAGELFF. CDR3 bases: TGTGCCAGCAGTATTGACACTGTCGCCGGGGAGCTGTTTTTT.

This clonotype was found many times. The chain has TRBV7-8 and TRBJ2-7, with TRBD1 matching 9 bases. This CDR3 is 15 amino acids long. J was trimmed by 0 bases and V by 4 bases; bases with no gene match: 4. Germline V CDR1 and CDR2: SGHVS, FQNEAQ. CDR3 sequence: CASSSGTGFSYEQYF. The CDR3 DNA reads TGTGCCAGCAGCTCTGGGACAGGGTTCTCCTACGAGCAGTACTTC.

This clonotype was seen ten or more times. The chain joins TRBV7-2 to TRBJ2-1; no definite D call. The length of the CDR3 is 14 residues. V was clipped by 4 bases and J by 5 bases, with 12 bases between them. Germline V gene lookup returns CDR1 SGHTA and CDR2 FQGNSA. The CDR3 DNA sequence: TGTGCCAGCAGCTCATTAGGGCCGAACAATGAGCAGTTCTTC. It is translated as CASSSLGPNNEQFF.

This clonotype was detected many times. The chain joins TRBV4-1 to TRBJ1-1; 7 bases agree with TRBD1. Germline V gene data show CDR1 as MGHRA and CDR2 as YSYEKL. The CDR3 covers 14 residues. V was pared by 3 bases and J by 7 bases, with 8 bases of the junction left unmatched. CDR3 loop: CASSQTDRDREAFF. The CDR3 DNA follows: TGCGCCAGCAGCCAGACTGACAGGGACCGTGAAGCTTTCTTT.

The V and J genes are TRBV28 and TRBJ2-3; TRBD1 agrees at 8 bases. From germline, CDR1 is MDHEN and CDR2 SYDVKM. This CDR3 has 15 amino acids. Trimming took 5 bases from V and 4 from J; bases not matched to a gene: 8. Here the CDR3 reads CASSQNGQGSDTQYF. The DNA for the CDR3 is TGTGCCAGCAGTCAAAATGGACAGGGCTCAGATACGCAGTATTTT.

This clonotype has at least ten counts. The chain recombines TRBV7-2 with TRBJ1-3, with D possibly matching TRBD1 (5 bases). The CDR3 runs to 18 residues. V was shortened by 5 bases and J by 2 bases, with 22 bases between the two germline ends. Germline V gene lookup returns CDR1 SGHTA and CDR2 FQGNSA. CDR3 sequence (DNA): TGTGCCAGCAGCCTCGCCAGTTCGGGGGTCCTGCCTGGAAACACCATATATTTT. Translation gives CASSLASSGVLPGNTIYF.

In this sample, this clonotype turned up many times. V gene TRBV7-2 combines with J gene TRBJ2-3; D ambiguous. Germline V lookup: CDR1 SGHTA, CDR2 FQGNSA. V dropped 4 bases and J dropped 6 bases, with 17 bases sitting between them. The CDR3 is made up of 15 amino acids. This chain's CDR3 is CASSYSIAAFDTQYF. In nucleotides, the CDR3 is TGTGCCAGCAGCTATAGTATCGCGGCGTTCGATACGCAGTATTTT.

The chain combines TRBV19 with TRBJ1-1; D is uncertain. Trimming left V 1 base short and J 3 bases short, with 9 bases between. The CDR3 is 14 amino acids. The germline V gene has CDR1 LNHDA and CDR2 SQIVND (reference sequence). For the CDR3, the DNA is TGTGCCAGTAGTATAGTCGCGTGGGACACTGAAGCTTTCTTT. Protein sequence: CASSIVAWDTEAFF.

This clonotype was picked up many times. The chain couples TRBV7-9 to TRBJ1-6, with unresolved D. Trimming took 4 bases from V and 6 from J, leaving 19 bases between them. This CDR3 has 17 amino acids. Germline assignment: CDR1 SEHNR and CDR2 FQNEAQ (reference sequence). The CDR3 loop is CASSSERAARTNSPLHF. Here the CDR3 DNA reads TGTGCCAGCAGCTCCGAAAGGGCAGCGCGGACTAATTCACCCCTCCACTTT. Full variable domain (rest looked up from reference TRBV7-9 and TRBJ1-6): DTGVSQNPRHKITKRGQNVTFRCDPISEHNRLYWYRQTLGQGPEFLTYFQNEAQLEKSRLLSDRFSAERPKGSFSTLEIQRTEQGDSAMYLCASSSERAARTNSPLHFGNGTRLTVT.

This clonotype was picked up many times. The V call is TRBV7-2, the J call TRBJ1-5; TRBD1 aligns across 8 bases. This CDR3 comprises 15 residues. Germline CDR1 reads SGHTA; CDR2 reads FQGNSA. The trim removed 5 bases at V and 4 bases at J, leaving 7 bases unmatched. The CDR3 nucleotides are TGTGCCAGCAGCAAATGGGACAGGCAAAATCAGCCCCAGCATTTT. It yields the protein CASSKWDRQNQPQHF.

The rearrangement links TRBV2 to TRBJ1-4; D remains unclear. V gave up 3 bases and J gave up 6 bases, with 5 bases separating them. Germline assignment: CDR1 SNHLY and CDR2 FYNNEI. The CDR3 is made up of 12 amino acids. The CDR3 sequence: CASSDPDEKLFF. The CDR3 DNA sequence: TGTGCCAGCAGTGATCCGGATGAAAAACTGTTTTTT.

The V gene is TRBV7-9, the J gene TRBJ1-1; 7 bases line up with TRBD1. Germline V lookup: CDR1 SEHNR, CDR2 FQNEAQ (reference sequence). CDR3 length: 16 residues. The J segment lost 1 base and the V segment lost 2 bases, leaving 7 bases of the junction unmatched. CDR3 coding DNA: TGTGCCAGCAGCTTAAGAATGTGGGACAGGAACACTGAAGCTTTCTTT. The encoded protein is CASSLRMWDRNTEAFF.

This clonotype turned up a few times. CDR3 sequence: CSASPGGLAGDTQYF. The CDR3 DNA is TGCAGTGCTAGCCCGGGGGGACTAGCGGGAGATACGCAGTATTTT. The chain couples TRBV20-1 to TRBJ2-3; TRBD2 aligns across 12 bases. J gave up 5 bases and V 3 bases, and 6 bases lay outside the gene matches. Looked up from germline, CDR1 is DFQATT and CDR2 is SNEGSKA (reference sequence). This CDR3 spans 15 amino acids.